These T cell receptor beta chains were read from a single sample in a study of blood T cell repertoires in COVID-19. Assay used: immunoSEQ multiplex PCR; TCRdb lists only in-frame clones, some missing. Of around 230,000 clones listed, roughly four fifths are singletons. Sequencing was performed on peripheral blood. Receptors were obtained from a woman in her sixties with active or convalescent COVID-19. CDR3s include the opening cysteine and the closing phenylalanine or tryptophan. The D gene is left open where the match is weak. A clone size is listed for some rows: how often the clone was seen (once, few, many), or a class if it is expanded.

clone size: -; D gene: -; V gene: TRBV6-2/TRBV6-3; J gene: TRBJ2-1; CDR3 length: 13; CDR3 DNA: TGTGCCAGCAGTTACGGGGGGGCGTATGAGCAGTTCTTC; CDR3 protein: CASSYGGAYEQFF
clone size: once; D gene: -; V gene: TRBV3-1/TRBV3-2; J gene: TRBJ2-2; CDR3 length: 12; CDR3 DNA: TGTGCCAGCAGCTCAGGCCCCCTGGAGCTGTTTTTT; CDR3 protein: CASSSGPLELFF
clone size: -; D gene: -; V gene: TRBV4-2; J gene: TRBJ2-5; CDR3 length: 14; CDR3 DNA: TGTGCCAGCAGCCAAGATCGGAGGGAAGAGACCCAGTACTTC; CDR3 protein: CASSQDRREETQYF
clone size: -; D gene: TRBD1; V gene: TRBV6-1; J gene: TRBJ1-3; CDR3 length: 16; CDR3 DNA: TGTGCCAGCAGTGCCCAACAGGGGGCTCGAGGAAACACCATATATTTT; CDR3 protein: CASSAQQGARGNTIYF
clone size: -; D gene: -; V gene: TRBV6-2/TRBV6-3; J gene: TRBJ1-2; CDR3 length: 13; CDR3 DNA: TGTGCCAGCAGTCAATCACAGGAATATGGCTACACCTTC; CDR3 protein: CASSQSQEYGYTF
clone size: -; D gene: TRBD1; V gene: TRBV28; J gene: TRBJ2-2; CDR3 length: 16; CDR3 DNA: TGTGCCAGCACCCCAGGGGGACCCCTGAACACCGGGGAGCTGTTTTTT; CDR3 protein: CASTPGGPLNTGELFF
clone size: -; D gene: TRBD2; V gene: TRBV6-6; J gene: TRBJ2-7; CDR3 length: 13; CDR3 DNA: TGTGCCAGCAGAGAGGGGACTATCTACGAGCAGTACTTC; CDR3 protein: CASREGTIYEQYF
clone size: -; D gene: TRBD1; V gene: TRBV6-6; J gene: TRBJ1-6; CDR3 length: 16; CDR3 DNA: TGTGCCAGCAGTTTACAGACAGGGGCAGGGGATTCACCCCTCCACTTT; CDR3 protein: CASSLQTGAGDSPLHF
clone size: -; D gene: TRBD2; V gene: TRBV27; J gene: TRBJ2-5; CDR3 length: 15; CDR3 DNA: TGTGCCAGCAGTTTAGGACTAGCAGGCCAAGAGACCCAGTACTTC; CDR3 protein: CASSLGLAGQETQYF
clone size: -; D gene: TRBD1; V gene: TRBV19; J gene: TRBJ2-1; CDR3 length: 13; CDR3 DNA: TGTGCCAGTAGTTTGAGACAGGGCGGTGAGCAGTTCTTC; CDR3 protein: CASSLRQGGEQFF
clone size: -; D gene: -; V gene: TRBV5-1; J gene: TRBJ1-2; CDR3 length: 13; CDR3 DNA: TGCGCCAGCAGCTTGGTGGCAGACTATGGCTACACCTTC; CDR3 protein: CASSLVADYGYTF
clone size: -; D gene: -; V gene: TRBV10-3; J gene: TRBJ2-1; CDR3 length: 15; CDR3 DNA: TGTGCCATCAGCTACGAGCACGGGGATGTTCGGGAGCAGTTCTTC; CDR3 protein: CAISYEHGDVREQFF
clone size: few; D gene: TRBD1; V gene: TRBV30; J gene: TRBJ1-1; CDR3 length: 13; CDR3 DNA: TGTGCCTGGAGGGGACAGGGGAACACTGAAGCTTTCTTT; CDR3 protein: CAWRGQGNTEAFF
clone size: -; D gene: TRBD2; V gene: TRBV2; J gene: TRBJ2-1; CDR3 length: 15; CDR3 DNA: TGTGCCAGCAGTGAACTGGCGGGGGGGTACAATGAGCAGTTCTTC; CDR3 protein: CASSELAGGYNEQFF
clone size: -; D gene: TRBD1; V gene: TRBV5-1; J gene: TRBJ1-2; CDR3 length: 15; CDR3 DNA: TGCGCCAGCAGCTTGGGGAGCACAGGGGACTATGGCTACACCTTC; CDR3 protein: CASSLGSTGDYGYTF
clone size: -; D gene: TRBD2; V gene: TRBV6-5; J gene: TRBJ2-2; CDR3 length: 15; CDR3 DNA: TGTGCCAGCGGGGGGACTAGCGGTGGCACCGGGGAGCTGTTTTTT; CDR3 protein: CASGGTSGGTGELFF
clone size: -; D gene: -; V gene: TRBV5-1; J gene: TRBJ1-6; CDR3 length: 16; CDR3 DNA: TGCGCCAGCAGCCGGGGGGTTAGCTCCTATAATTCACCCCTCCACTTT; CDR3 protein: CASSRGVSSYNSPLHF
clone size: -; D gene: TRBD1; V gene: TRBV30; J gene: TRBJ2-1; CDR3 length: 12; CDR3 DNA: TGTGCCTGGAGTGCAGGGGGCGATGAGCAGTTCTTC; CDR3 protein: CAWSAGGDEQFF
clone size: -; D gene: TRBD2; V gene: TRBV7-2; J gene: TRBJ2-3; CDR3 length: 15; CDR3 DNA: TGTGCCAGCAGCTTGGCGGGGGGTAGCACAGATACGCAGTATTTT; CDR3 protein: CASSLAGGSTDTQYF
clone size: once; D gene: TRBD1; V gene: TRBV4-1; J gene: TRBJ2-7; CDR3 length: 15; CDR3 DNA: TGCGCCAGCAGCCCCGGACAGGGGGCACTCTACGAGCAGTACTTC; CDR3 protein: CASSPGQGALYEQYF
clone size: -; D gene: TRBD1; V gene: TRBV6-1; J gene: TRBJ1-2; CDR3 length: 15; CDR3 DNA: TGTGCCAGCAGTGAAGCGGGACAGACGCACTATGGCTACACCTTC; CDR3 protein: CASSEAGQTHYGYTF
clone size: few; D gene: -; V gene: TRBV12-3/TRBV12-4; J gene: TRBJ2-3; CDR3 length: 13; CDR3 DNA: TGTGCCAGCAGTACGAGTTTCACAGATACGCAGTATTTT; CDR3 protein: CASSTSFTDTQYF
clone size: -; D gene: -; V gene: TRBV30; J gene: TRBJ1-3; CDR3 length: 15; CDR3 DNA: TGTGCCTGGAGTGTTGACTACAGCGGGGGAAACACCATATATTTT; CDR3 protein: CAWSVDYSGGNTIYF
clone size: -; D gene: TRBD1; V gene: TRBV4-1; J gene: TRBJ2-2; CDR3 length: 19; CDR3 DNA: TGCGCCAGCTCCCGGGACAGGGGGCTGTGGCCGAAGAACACCGGGGAGCTGTTTTTT; CDR3 protein: CASSRDRGLWPKNTGELFF
clone size: -; D gene: -; V gene: TRBV12-3/TRBV12-4; J gene: TRBJ1-1; CDR3 length: 13; CDR3 DNA: TGTGCCAGCAGTTTGTCAGGGAACACTGAAGCTTTCTTT; CDR3 protein: CASSLSGNTEAFF
clone size: -; D gene: -; V gene: TRBV12-2; J gene: TRBJ2-2; CDR3 length: 17; CDR3 DNA: TGTGCAAGTCGCCCTCGACTAGCGGGGGGCTACACCGGGGAGCTGTTTTTT; CDR3 protein: CASRPRLAGGYTGELFF
clone size: -; D gene: -; V gene: TRBV2; J gene: TRBJ2-3; CDR3 length: 14; CDR3 DNA: TGTGCCAGCAGTGAAGAAGCAGGCCCGGATACGCAGTATTTT; CDR3 protein: CASSEEAGPDTQYF
clone size: few; D gene: -; V gene: TRBV9; J gene: TRBJ2-7; CDR3 length: 17; CDR3 DNA: TGTGCCAGCAGTCCCGGAGAGGCAGGGTGGGGCTCCTACGAGCAGTACTTC; CDR3 protein: CASSPGEAGWGSYEQYF
clone size: -; D gene: -; V gene: TRBV6-5; J gene: TRBJ1-2; CDR3 length: 16; CDR3 DNA: TGTGCCAGCAGTTACTCGAGCGGGGGGCAGGTCTATGGCTACACCTTC; CDR3 protein: CASSYSSGGQVYGYTF
clone size: -; D gene: -; V gene: TRBV11-3; J gene: TRBJ2-1; CDR3 length: 17; CDR3 DNA: TGTGCCAGCAGCCCCAATGCTGGGGGCCCTATTTACAATGAGCAGTTCTTC; CDR3 protein: CASSPNAGGPIYNEQFF
clone size: -; D gene: -; V gene: TRBV28; J gene: TRBJ1-1; CDR3 length: 11; CDR3 DNA: TGTGCCAGCAGTTTATTCCGTGAAGCTTTCTTT; CDR3 protein: CASSLFREAFF
clone size: few; D gene: TRBD2; V gene: TRBV19; J gene: TRBJ2-5; CDR3 length: 16; CDR3 DNA: TGTGCCAGTAGTAGCCGACGGGGGGGCGTCATAGAGACCCAGTACTTC; CDR3 protein: CASSSRRGGVIETQYF
clone size: -; D gene: TRBD1; V gene: TRBV7-2; J gene: TRBJ1-2; CDR3 length: 15; CDR3 DNA: TGTGCCAGCAGCTTAGAGGGTAGGGGGCTAGGGGGCTACACCTTC; CDR3 protein: CASSLEGRGLGGYTF
clone size: -; D gene: -; V gene: TRBV11-2; J gene: TRBJ1-2; CDR3 length: 14; CDR3 DNA: TGTGCCAGCAGCTTCCTGACAGATTACTATGGCTACACCTTC; CDR3 protein: CASSFLTDYYGYTF
clone size: -; D gene: TRBD2; V gene: TRBV6-2/TRBV6-3; J gene: TRBJ2-1; CDR3 length: 19; CDR3 DNA: TGTGCCAGCAGCAGCCGGACTAGCGGGGGGAGGAGCTCCTACAATGAGCAGTTCTTC; CDR3 protein: CASSSRTSGGRSSYNEQFF
clone size: -; D gene: -; V gene: TRBV9; J gene: TRBJ2-5; CDR3 length: 13; CDR3 DNA: TGTGCCAGCAGCGTAGTAGCGACGGAGACCCAGTACTTC; CDR3 protein: CASSVVATETQYF
clone size: -; D gene: -; V gene: TRBV6-7; J gene: TRBJ1-4; CDR3 length: 15; CDR3 DNA: TGTGCCAGGGACAGTTCCGGAGCAACTAATGAAAAACTGTTTTTT; CDR3 protein: CARDSSGATNEKLFF
clone size: -; D gene: -; V gene: TRBV2; J gene: TRBJ1-6; CDR3 length: 14; CDR3 DNA: TGTGCCAGCAGCCTACAGGGTGAGGGTTCACCCCTCCACTTT; CDR3 protein: CASSLQGEGSPLHF
clone size: -; D gene: TRBD2; V gene: TRBV30; J gene: TRBJ2-2; CDR3 length: 13; CDR3 DNA: TGTGCCTGGAGCCGGGGGGACTTGGGGGAGCTGTTTTTT; CDR3 protein: CAWSRGDLGELFF
clone size: -; D gene: -; V gene: TRBV7-3; J gene: TRBJ1-2; CDR3 length: 13; CDR3 DNA: TGTGCCAGCAGTCTAGAGGGTAACAGTGGCTACACCTTC; CDR3 protein: CASSLEGNSGYTF
clone size: -; D gene: TRBD2; V gene: TRBV7-2; J gene: TRBJ2-3; CDR3 length: 16; CDR3 DNA: TGTGCCAGCAGCCCCAGCGGGGGGGCCTGGACAGATACGCAGTATTTT; CDR3 protein: CASSPSGGAWTDTQYF
clone size: -; D gene: -; V gene: TRBV12-3/TRBV12-4; J gene: TRBJ2-3; CDR3 length: 13; CDR3 DNA: TGTGCCAGCAGTAGGGGGGGACTGGATACGCAGTATTTT; CDR3 protein: CASSRGGLDTQYF
clone size: -; D gene: TRBD1; V gene: TRBV2; J gene: TRBJ2-1; CDR3 length: 13; CDR3 DNA: TGTGCCAGCAGTGGACAGGGGGGAAATGAGCAGTTCTTC; CDR3 protein: CASSGQGGNEQFF
clone size: -; D gene: -; V gene: TRBV19; J gene: TRBJ2-2; CDR3 length: 16; CDR3 DNA: TGTGCCAGTAAGATTTTAACGGGGGAGGACACCGGGGAGCTGTTTTTT; CDR3 protein: CASKILTGEDTGELFF
clone size: -; D gene: -; V gene: TRBV5-8; J gene: TRBJ1-4; CDR3 length: 14; CDR3 DNA: TGTGCCAGCAGCTTGGCCGATTCGGTAGAAAAACTGTTTTTT; CDR3 protein: CASSLADSVEKLFF
clone size: -; D gene: -; V gene: TRBV18; J gene: TRBJ1-2; CDR3 length: 18; CDR3 DNA: TGTGCCAGCTCACCACAAGAATATCAGGGGTCGTCACTTGGTGGCTACACCTTC; CDR3 protein: CASSPQEYQGSSLGGYTF
clone size: -; D gene: -; V gene: TRBV19; J gene: TRBJ1-1; CDR3 length: 11; CDR3 DNA: TGTGCCAGTACCTTGAACACTGAAGCTTTCTTT; CDR3 protein: CASTLNTEAFF
clone size: -; D gene: -; V gene: TRBV7-9; J gene: TRBJ1-6; CDR3 length: 15; CDR3 DNA: TGTGCCAGCAGCTTAACGTCAGGTCCTAATTCACCCCTCCACTTT; CDR3 protein: CASSLTSGPNSPLHF